A selection of T cell receptor beta chains follows, all from one sample in a study of shared clonotypes between healthy human individuals. Method: immunoSEQ multiplex PCR; TCRdb's copy keeps in-frame clones and lacks some. The sample lists hundreds of thousands of clones; about 76% were seen once. What was sequenced was PBMCs. Source of these receptors: a woman in her forties in good health. Some clones in this sample may be carry-over from other donors' samples. Both conserved end residues are part of each CDR3. D genes are given only for firm matches. Not all rows give a size; the values are once, few, many and, for expanded clones, a class.

v_call,j_call,d_call,clone_size,cdr3_aa,cdr3_nt
TRBV5-1,TRBJ2-1,NA,NA,CASSLQGPENNEQFF,TGCGCCAGCAGCCTACAGGGTCCCGAAAACAATGAGCAGTTCTTC
TRBV29-1,TRBJ2-3,TRBD2,once,CSVRTSDRTDTQYF,TGCAGCGTCAGGACTAGCGACCGCACAGATACGCAGTATTTT
TRBV30,TRBJ2-1,TRBD2,NA,CAWSGSGGGTFF,TGTGCCTGGAGTGGGAGCGGGGGGGGTACGTTCTTC
TRBV9,TRBJ2-3,NA,once,CASSVAHLGGDTQYF,TGTGCCAGCAGCGTAGCCCACTTAGGTGGGGATACGCAGTATTTT
TRBV19,TRBJ1-3,TRBD1,NA,CASSPTLDRRGNTIYF,TGTGCCAGTAGTCCGACCCTGGACAGGAGAGGAAACACCATATATTTT
TRBV5-1,TRBJ2-5,TRBD2,few,CASSLEPAGGGQYF,TGCGCCAGCAGCTTGGAACCAGCGGGAGGGGGGCAGTACTTC
TRBV7-9,TRBJ1-4,NA,NA,CASSLGGRGFEKLFF,TGTGCCAGCAGCTTAGGGGGTCGGGGGTTTGAAAAACTGTTTTTT
TRBV27,TRBJ2-7,TRBD2,NA,CASSSGTSGSYEQYF,TGTGCCAGCAGTTCCGGGACTAGCGGTTCCTACGAGCAGTACTTC
TRBV30,TRBJ2-3,TRBD2,NA,CAWLRTSGTTDTQYF,TGTGCCTGGCTTAGGACTAGCGGGACCACAGATACGCAGTATTTT
TRBV28,TRBJ2-3,TRBD2,NA,CASSLTSGRTTDTQYF,TGTGCCAGCAGTTTAACTAGCGGGAGGACCACAGATACGCAGTATTTT
TRBV2,TRBJ2-7,NA,NA,CASSEARPYGQPYEQYF,TGTGCCAGCAGTGAAGCACGACCTTACGGACAGCCCTACGAGCAGTACTTC
TRBV6-5,TRBJ1-1,NA,NA,CASSYGPNTEAFF,TGTGCCAGCAGTTACGGCCCGAACACTGAAGCTTTCTTT
TRBV21-1,TRBJ2-7,NA,NA,CASSNGTPFLVTYEQYF,TGTGCCAGCAGCAACGGGACGCCCTTCCTGGTAACCTACGAGCAGTACTTC
TRBV2,TRBJ2-7,TRBD1,NA,CASKNRGYEQYF,TGTGCCAGCAAAAACAGGGGGTACGAGCAGTACTTC
TRBV19,TRBJ2-1,NA,NA,CASSKSREIYNEQFF,TGTGCCAGTAGTAAGTCCAGGGAAATCTACAATGAGCAGTTCTTC
TRBV7-8,TRBJ2-5,NA,few,CASSSRTNEQETQYF,TGTGCCAGCAGCTCCCGGACTAACGAGCAAGAGACCCAGTACTTC
TRBV7-3,TRBJ2-5,TRBD2,NA,CASSLSGTSGQETQYF,TGTGCCAGCAGCCTCTCAGGCACTAGCGGCCAAGAGACCCAGTACTTC
TRBV7-9,TRBJ1-3,TRBD1,NA,CASTRQGIGNTIYF,TGTGCCAGCACCCGACAGGGGATTGGAAACACCATATATTTT
TRBV11-1,TRBJ2-7,NA,NA,CASSFGNYYEQYF,TGTGCCAGCAGCTTCGGGAACTACTACGAGCAGTACTTC
TRBV7-2,TRBJ1-4,NA,NA,CASSPDPGEKLFF,TGTGCCAGCAGCCCAGATCCGGGTGAAAAACTGTTTTTT
TRBV18,TRBJ2-7,TRBD2,NA,CASSPGLGTYEQYF,TGTGCCAGCTCACCGGGACTAGGGACTTACGAGCAGTACTTC
TRBV28,TRBJ1-2,TRBD1,NA,CASSSRQGARLGGYTF,TGTGCCAGCAGTTCTAGACAGGGGGCGCGTCTCGGAGGCTACACCTTC
TRBV20-1,TRBJ2-7,NA,NA,CSARRGQLEYF,TGCAGTGCTAGAAGGGGCCAGTTGGAGTACTTC
TRBV28,TRBJ2-7,NA,NA,CASLRAGGSYEQYF,TGTGCCAGCCTCCGGGCCGGAGGCTCCTACGAGCAGTACTTC
TRBV5-4,TRBJ1-4,NA,NA,CASSLAPGMNEKLFF,TGTGCCAGCAGCTTGGCCCCAGGGATGAATGAAAAACTGTTTTTT
TRBV28,TRBJ2-7,TRBD1,NA,CASSSRGRTGVYEQYF,TGTGCCAGCAGTTCGCGGGGTAGGACAGGGGTTTACGAGCAGTACTTC
TRBV29-1,TRBJ1-2,NA,once,CSVVKGGMDGYTF,TGCAGCGTCGTGAAGGGGGGAATGGATGGCTACACCTTC
TRBV10-1,TRBJ2-1,TRBD2,NA,CASSRTSGRATWNEQFF,TGCGCCAGCAGTAGGACTAGCGGGAGGGCCACTTGGAATGAGCAGTTCTTC
TRBV18,TRBJ2-7,TRBD1,NA,CASSTRTGRSGEQYF,TGTGCCAGCTCGACACGGACAGGGAGAAGTGGCGAGCAGTACTTC
TRBV27,TRBJ1-1,TRBD1,NA,CASTRQGPNTEAFF,TGTGCCAGCACCCGACAGGGCCCGAACACTGAAGCTTTCTTT
TRBV7-8,TRBJ2-7,NA,few,CASSLEVGLHVPYEQYF,TGTGCCAGCAGCTTAGAGGTCGGTCTTCATGTCCCCTACGAGCAGTACTTC
TRBV7-2,TRBJ2-7,TRBD2,NA,CASSIELAGSGRDEQYF,TGTGCCAGCAGCATAGAACTAGCGGGGAGTGGGAGGGACGAGCAGTACTTC
TRBV4-2,TRBJ2-7,TRBD2,few,CASSQDPTHSGRAYEQYF,TGTGCCAGCAGCCAAGATCCAACTCATAGCGGGAGGGCCTACGAGCAGTACTTC
TRBV27,TRBJ1-6,NA,few,CASSSYPTQFVPLHF,TGTGCCAGCAGTTCCTACCCGACACAATTCGTCCCCCTCCACTTT
TRBV5-1,TRBJ2-3,TRBD2,NA,CASSTGTSGRTDTQYF,TGCGCCAGCAGCACCGGGACTAGCGGGAGAACAGATACGCAGTATTTT
TRBV19,TRBJ1-5,NA,NA,CASSTDIPQPQHF,TGTGCCAGTAGCACCGACATACCTCAGCCCCAGCATTTT
TRBV7-7,TRBJ2-5,NA,NA,CASSLREKETQYF,TGTGCCAGCAGCCTCAGGGAGAAAGAGACCCAGTACTTC
TRBV11-2,TRBJ2-3,TRBD2,NA,CASSLGGGRDTQYF,TGTGCCAGCAGCTTAGGCGGGGGTAGGGATACGCAGTATTTT
TRBV5-1,TRBJ1-1,TRBD1,NA,CASSLAGGGGTEAFF,TGCGCCAGCAGCTTGGCAGGGGGCGGAGGCACTGAAGCTTTCTTT
TRBV18,TRBJ1-5,NA,NA,CASSHAGPQPQHF,TGTGCCAGCTCACATGCCGGGCCCCAGCCCCAGCATTTT
TRBV7-8,TRBJ2-1,NA,NA,CASSGATVYNEQFF,TGTGCCAGCAGCGGGGCTACGGTCTACAATGAGCAGTTCTTC
TRBV29-1,TRBJ2-3,TRBD2,NA,CSVGIGTSGSDTQYF,TGCAGCGTGGGGATAGGGACTAGCGGCTCAGATACGCAGTATTTT
TRBV2,TRBJ1-2,NA,NA,CASSEEGTNYGYTF,TGTGCCAGCAGTGAGGAGGGAACTAACTATGGCTACACCTTC
TRBV5-1,TRBJ2-1,NA,NA,CASSNLNEQFF,TGCGCCAGCAGCAACCTCAATGAGCAGTTCTTC
TRBV7-7,TRBJ1-5,NA,NA,CASSVTQVIGDQPQHF,TGTGCCAGCAGCGTTACACAGGTAATCGGGGATCAGCCCCAGCATTTT
TRBV5-4,TRBJ1-2,NA,NA,CASSLGGAYGYTF,TGTGCCAGCAGCTTGGGGGGGGCCTATGGCTACACCTTC
TRBV7-9,TRBJ2-1,TRBD2,NA,CASSQAIAGRGEQFF,TGTGCCAGCAGCCAGGCGATAGCGGGACGGGGTGAGCAGTTCTTC
TRBV19,TRBJ1-3,TRBD1,NA,CASRATGLSSGNTIYF,TGTGCCAGTAGAGCGACAGGGCTAAGCTCTGGAAACACCATATATTTT
TRBV27,TRBJ1-3,TRBD1,once,CASSFGGLTGGWLNTIYF,TGTGCCAGCAGTTTTGGGGGGTTGACAGGGGGCTGGTTGAACACCATATATTTT
TRBV28,TRBJ2-7,TRBD2,NA,CASSLQAGDLYEQYF,TGTGCCAGCAGTTTACAAGCGGGAGACCTCTACGAGCAGTACTTC
TRBV4-1,TRBJ2-3,NA,NA,CASSQGEWGGTDTQYF,TGCGCCAGCAGCCAAGGGGAGTGGGGGGGCACAGATACGCAGTATTTT
TRBV6-1,TRBJ2-7,NA,NA,CASSYGPVEQYF,TGTGCCAGCAGCTACGGCCCAGTCGAGCAGTACTTC
TRBV28,TRBJ2-3,TRBD2,once,CASSSGLAITDTQYF,TGTGCCAGCAGTTCCGGACTAGCCATCACAGATACGCAGTATTTT
TRBV6-6,TRBJ2-7,NA,few,CASSYSRELEQYF,TGTGCCAGCAGTTACTCCAGGGAGCTCGAGCAGTACTTC
TRBV5-1,TRBJ1-4,NA,few,CASSLASGLATNEKLFF,TGCGCCAGCAGCTTGGCTTCTGGTCTTGCAACTAATGAAAAACTGTTTTTT
TRBV10-2,TRBJ2-3,NA,NA,CASGGGVLSWGKGTQYF,TGCGCCAGCGGGGGAGGTGTGCTCTCATGGGGGAAAGGTACGCAGTATTTT
TRBV5-1,TRBJ2-1,NA,NA,CASRERANNEQFF,TGCGCCAGCAGAGAGCGGGCCAACAATGAGCAGTTCTTC
TRBV5-1,TRBJ2-2,NA,NA,CASSLNSISNTGELFF,TGCGCCAGCAGCTTGAACTCAATTTCGAATACCGGGGAGCTGTTTTTT
TRBV7-9,TRBJ2-3,NA,NA,CASSGVTDTQYF,TGTGCCAGCAGCGGGGTTACAGATACGCAGTATTTT